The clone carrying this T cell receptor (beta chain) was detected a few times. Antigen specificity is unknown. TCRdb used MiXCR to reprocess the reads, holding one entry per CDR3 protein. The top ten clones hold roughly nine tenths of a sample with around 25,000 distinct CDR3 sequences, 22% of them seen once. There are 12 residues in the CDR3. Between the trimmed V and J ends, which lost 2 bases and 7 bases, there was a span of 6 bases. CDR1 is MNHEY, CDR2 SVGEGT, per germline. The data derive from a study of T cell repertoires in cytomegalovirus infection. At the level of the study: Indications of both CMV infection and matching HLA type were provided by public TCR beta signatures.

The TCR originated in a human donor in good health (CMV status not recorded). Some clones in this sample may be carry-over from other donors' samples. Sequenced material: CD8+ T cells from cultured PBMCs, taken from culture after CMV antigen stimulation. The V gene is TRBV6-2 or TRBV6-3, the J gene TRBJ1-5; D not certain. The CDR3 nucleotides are TGTGCCAGCAGTTACGGAAGGCAGCCCCAGCATTTT. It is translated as CASSYGRQPQHF.